The rows below give T cell receptor beta chains drawn from one sample of a study of breast tumors, draining lymph nodes, adjacent tissues. A single record per CDR3 protein comes from TCRdb applying MiXCR to the multiplex PCR reads. The repertoire has some 120,000 distinct CDR3 sequences, about 20% of them found once; the top ten carry over 3%. What was sequenced was axillary lymph node tissue. The receptors derive from a female donor with breast cancer. Some clones in this sample may be carry-over from other donors' samples. CDR3s include the opening cysteine and the closing phenylalanine or tryptophan. D genes are given only for firm matches. A row's size may be missing; if present it is once, few, many or a size class.

d_call j_call clone_size cdr3_length v_call cdr3_aa cdr3_nt
NA TRBJ2-1 many 12 TRBV2 CASSRRGVEQFF TGTGCCAGCAGTCGTCGCGGGGTTGAGCAGTTCTTC
TRBD2 TRBJ2-1 many 15 TRBV7-3 CASSRTSGGFDEQFF TGTGCCAGCAGCCGGACTAGCGGGGGGTTCGATGAGCAGTTCTTC
NA TRBJ2-5 many 14 TRBV5-8 CASSTGVYQETQYF TGTGCCAGCAGCACGGGAGTTTACCAAGAGACCCAGTACTTC
TRBD2 TRBJ2-4 few 17 TRBV7-3 CASSLNGGRKVKNIQYF TGTGCCAGCAGCTTAAATGGCGGGAGAAAGGTCAAAAACATTCAGTACTTC
TRBD2 TRBJ2-7 many 15 TRBV3-1 CASSPSGTSGTKQYF TGTGCCAGCAGCCCTTCCGGGACTAGCGGGACTAAGCAGTACTTC
NA TRBJ2-7 many 14 TRBV25-1 CASSERGPIYEQYF TGTGCCAGCAGTGAAAGGGGCCCAATCTACGAGCAGTACTTC
NA TRBJ1-6 NA 13 TRBV27 CASSPPSNEAPHF TGTGCCAGCAGTCCGCCTTCGAATGAAGCCCCTCACTTT
TRBD2 TRBJ2-5 many 18 TRBV11-3 CASSAGLAGGATEGTQYF TGTGCCAGCAGCGCAGGACTAGCGGGAGGGGCTACTGAAGGGACCCAGTACTTC
NA TRBJ2-5 many 11 TRBV5-5 CASSFEQTQYF TGTGCCAGCAGCTTTGAGCAGACCCAGTACTTC
TRBD1 TRBJ2-5 few 14 TRBV3-1 CASSRDRVQETQYF TGTGCCAGCAGCCGCGACAGGGTCCAAGAGACCCAGTACTTC
NA TRBJ1-5 many 14 TRBV20-1 CSASNGERNQPQHF TGCAGTGCTAGTAATGGGGAAAGGAATCAGCCCCAGCATTTT
NA TRBJ2-7 many 14 TRBV10-3 CAIRGDGRLNEQYF TGTGCCATCAGGGGGGACGGTCGACTCAACGAGCAGTACTTC
TRBD2 TRBJ2-3 NA 18 TRBV27 CASSNSGLAGGGTDTQYF TGTGCCAGCAGTAACAGCGGACTAGCGGGAGGGGGCACAGATACGCAGTATTTT
NA TRBJ1-2 many 12 TRBV12-3/TRBV12-4 CASSLGIKGYTF TGTGCCAGCAGTTTAGGGATTAAAGGCTACACCTTC
NA TRBJ2-7 many 14 TRBV7-2 CASSLASGAYEQYF TGTGCCAGCAGCTTGGCGAGCGGAGCCTACGAGCAGTACTTC
NA TRBJ2-2 many 14 TRBV12-3/TRBV12-4 CASSLQGSTGELFF TGTGCCAGCAGTTTACAAGGCAGCACCGGGGAGCTGTTTTTT
TRBD1 TRBJ2-5 many 15 TRBV24-1 CATSDWTGAGETQYF TGTGCCACCAGTGATTGGACAGGGGCTGGAGAGACCCAGTACTTC